The 3 T cell receptor beta chains listed next were all sequenced from one sample in a study of neurological immune-mediated disorders. TCRdb independently ran MiXCR on the 5' RACE reads; one entry per CDR3 protein. Of tens of thousands of distinct CDR3 sequences listed, 4.8% were seen once; the top ten hold around 2.2%. The sample taken for sequencing was PBMCs. The receptor source for this set is a woman in her seventies with multiple sclerosis.

This clonotype was counted at least ten times. The chain is built from TRBV25-1 and TRBJ1-1, with D possibly matching TRBD1 (6 bases). The CDR3 totals 15 residues. V was pared by 4 bases and J by 5 bases, with 17 bases between. Germline loops: CDR1 MGHDK, CDR2 SYGVNS. Here the CDR3 reads CASSGFGGGQTEAFF. CDR3 bases: TGTGCCAGCAGTGGATTTGGAGGGGGGCAGACTGAAGCTTTCTTT.

This clonotype appeared a few times. V gene TRBV12-3 or TRBV12-4 combines with J gene TRBJ2-7; D possibly corresponds to TRBD2 (5 bases). CDR3 length equals 13 residues. Trimming took 6 bases from V and 3 from J, leaving 12 bases between them. The CDR3 sequence is CASSLGLDYEQYF. In DNA form, the CDR3 reads TGTGCCAGCAGCCTAGGACTGGACTACGAGCAGTACTTC.

The chain is built from TRBV6-2 or TRBV6-3 and TRBJ2-1, with D perhaps matching TRBD1 or TRBD2 (5 bases each). CDR1 and CDR2 (germline): MNHEY, SVGEGT. V was cut by 0 bases and J by 2 bases, with 20 bases left in between. This CDR3 contains 19 residues. Written as DNA, the CDR3 is TGTGCCAGCAGTTACTCACCGATAGCTGGGGGTCAGCCCTACAATGAGCAGTTCTTC. Translated, it gives CASSYSPIAGGQPYNEQFF.